The 7 T cell receptor beta chains reported below all come from one sample, sequenced in a study of blood T cell repertoires in COVID-19. Sequenced by immunoSEQ multiplex PCR; TCRdb stores in-frame clones only, minus some. The repertoire includes 110,000 to 150,000 clones, about four fifths of them detected once, and 1.5% to 2% sits in the top ten. Sequences were obtained from PBMCs or T cells enriched from blood (not recorded which). Receptors were obtained from a woman aged 18-29 years who had been exposed to COVID-19.

This chain uses TRBV2 with TRBJ1-1; tentative D call: TRBD1 (6 bases). CDR3 length: 11 residues. CDR1 and CDR2 (germline): SNHLY, FYNNEI. Trimming pared 11 bases from V and 3 bases from J, leaving 10 bases between. CDR3 nucleotides: TGTGCCGGACAGTTAGACACTGAAGCTTTCTTT. Its translation: CAGQLDTEAFF.

This clone was detected only once. The rearrangement links TRBV10-3 to TRBJ2-1; 9 positions match TRBD2. The CDR3 covers 19 residues. The V and J ends lost 2 bases and 0 bases, in that order; junction bases with no gene match: 11. Germline V CDR1 and CDR2: ENHRY, SYGVKD. The CDR3 region is CAISERGLAGYSSYNEQFF. As DNA, the CDR3 is TGTGCCATCAGTGAGAGAGGGCTAGCGGGGTATAGCTCCTACAATGAGCAGTTCTTC.

The chain couples TRBV11-3 to TRBJ2-1; TRBD2 matches at 8 bases. The length of the CDR3 is 18 residues. Germline CDR1 is SGHNT and CDR2 is YENEEA. V trimming: 0 bases; J trimming: 2 bases; junction bases outside the gene matches: 9. CDR3 loop: CASSLDPPAGGPYNEQFF. Written as DNA, the CDR3 is TGTGCCAGCAGCTTAGACCCCCCCGCGGGAGGACCCTACAATGAGCAGTTCTTC.

The J gene is TRBJ1-2, the V gene TRBV30; D is perhaps TRBD1 (6 bases). Trimming shortened V by 3 bases and J by 6 bases, and 11 bases separated the two germline ends. CDR1 and CDR2 from the germline V gene are GTSNPN and SVGIG (reference sequence). The CDR3 is 12 amino acids. The CDR3 spells CAWSPGQHGYTF. The CDR3 bases are TGTGCCTGGAGCCCCGGACAGCATGGCTACACCTTC.

The V and J genes are TRBV12-3 or TRBV12-4 and TRBJ2-1; D uncertain. The CDR3 length is 11 residues. V gave up 3 bases and J gave up 7 bases, with 4 bases separating them. The CDR3 coding sequence is TGTGCCAGCAGTTTGAGGAATGAGCAGTTCTTC. Amino acids: CASSLRNEQFF.

The CDR3 region is CATSRDVGEGYNEQFF. CDR3 sequence (DNA): TGTGCCACCAGCAGAGATGTGGGGGAGGGCTACAATGAGCAGTTCTTC. The chain is built from TRBV15 and TRBJ2-1; 7 nucleotides agree with TRBD2. CDR1 is LNHNV, CDR2 YYDKDF, per germline (reference sequence). CDR3 length: 16 residues. With V trimmed by 0 bases and J by 3 bases, 5 bases remained unmatched.

This clone was detected only a few times. The chain has TRBV7-9 and TRBJ2-7; TRBD1 matches at 9 bases. Looked up from germline, CDR1 is SEHNR and CDR2 is FQNEAQ (reference sequence). After removal of 5 bases from V and 9 bases from J, the junction contained 26 bases not matched to a gene. The CDR3 is 19 residues long. CDR3 protein: CASSEIQGARRLSFVPQYF. DNA of the CDR3: TGTGCCAGCAGCGAAATACAGGGGGCGCGAAGGCTTTCTTTCGTCCCGCAGTACTTC.